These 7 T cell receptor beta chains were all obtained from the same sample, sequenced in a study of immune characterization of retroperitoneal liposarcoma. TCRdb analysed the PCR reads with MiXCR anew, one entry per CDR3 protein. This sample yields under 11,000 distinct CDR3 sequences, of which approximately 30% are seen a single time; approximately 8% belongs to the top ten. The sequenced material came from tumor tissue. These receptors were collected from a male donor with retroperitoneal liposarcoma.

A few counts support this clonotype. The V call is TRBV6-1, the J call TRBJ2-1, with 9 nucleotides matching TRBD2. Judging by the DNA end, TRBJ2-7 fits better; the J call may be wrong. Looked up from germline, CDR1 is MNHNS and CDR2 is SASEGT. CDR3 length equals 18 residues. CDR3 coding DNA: TGTGCCAGCAGTCCCGCAGCGGGGGGCTTTAGCTCCTACAATGAGCAGTACTTC. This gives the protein CASSPAAGGFSSYNEQYF.

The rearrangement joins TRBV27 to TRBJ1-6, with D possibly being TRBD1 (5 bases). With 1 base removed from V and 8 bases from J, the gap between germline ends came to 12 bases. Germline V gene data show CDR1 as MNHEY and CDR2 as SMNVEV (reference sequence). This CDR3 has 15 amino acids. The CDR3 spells CASSLYRGRDSPLHF. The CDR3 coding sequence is TGTGCCAGCAGTTTATATAGGGGTAGGGATTCACCCCTCCACTTT.

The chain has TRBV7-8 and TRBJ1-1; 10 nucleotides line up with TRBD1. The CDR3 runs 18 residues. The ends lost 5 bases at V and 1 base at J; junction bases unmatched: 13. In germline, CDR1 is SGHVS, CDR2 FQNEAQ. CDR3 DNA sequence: TGTGCCAGCAGCCCCCGGGCGGACAGGGGGGATAAGAACACTGAAGCTTTCTTT. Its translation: CASSPRADRGDKNTEAFF.

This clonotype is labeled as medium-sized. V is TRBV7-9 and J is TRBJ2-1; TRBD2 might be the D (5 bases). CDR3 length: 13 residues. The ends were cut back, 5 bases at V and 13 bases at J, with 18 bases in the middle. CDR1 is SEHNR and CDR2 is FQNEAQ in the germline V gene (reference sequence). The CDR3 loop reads CASSRTGSETQFF. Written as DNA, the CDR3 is TGTGCCAGCAGCAGGACGGGGTCAGAGACCCAGTTCTTC.

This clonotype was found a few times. CDR3 DNA sequence: TGTGCCAGCAGTGAAGAGGTAGCGTCCTACAATGAGCAGTTCTTC. It codes for CASSEEVASYNEQFF. V and J are TRBV6-1 and TRBJ2-1; tentatively, D is TRBD2 (5 bases). Germline loops: CDR1 MNHNS, CDR2 SASEGT. V was shortened by 1 base and J by 1 base, with 8 bases between the two germline ends. The CDR3 has 15 amino acids.

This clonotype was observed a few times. This CDR3 reads CASSLPTGSSYEQFF. DNA for the CDR3: TGTGCCAGCAGTCTCCCGACAGGAAGCTCCTACGAGCAGTTCTTC. This chain connects TRBV12-3 or TRBV12-4 to TRBJ2-1, with a possible D match to TRBD1 (6 bases). The CDR3 runs to 15 residues. V was shortened by 5 bases and J by 10 bases, with 21 bases between the two germline ends.

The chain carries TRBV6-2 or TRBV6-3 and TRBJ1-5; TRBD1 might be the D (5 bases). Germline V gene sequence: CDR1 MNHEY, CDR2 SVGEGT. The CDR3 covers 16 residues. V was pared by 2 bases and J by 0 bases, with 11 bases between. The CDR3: CASSYRAGFSNQPQHF. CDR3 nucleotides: TGTGCCAGCAGTTACAGGGCAGGGTTTAGCAATCAGCCCCAGCATTTT.